A single sample is the source of the 19 T cell receptor beta chains below, sequenced in a study of blood T cell repertoires in COVID-19. The repertoire was sequenced with immunoSEQ multiplex PCR; TCRdb's copy has only in-frame clones and lacks some. The data contain about 130,000 clones, around 85% of them singletons. Material for sequencing was PBMCs or T cells enriched from blood (not recorded which). These receptors were obtained from a man aged 45-60 years who had recovered from COVID-19.

The rearrangement joins TRBV4-3 to TRBJ2-6; D perhaps matches TRBD1 (5 bases). V lost 0 bases to trimming and J lost 0 bases, with 12 bases between them. The CDR3 covers 18 residues. CDR1 and CDR2 from the germline V gene are LGHNA and YSLEER. CDR3 loop: CASSQDLTASSGANVLTF. CDR3 bases: TGCGCCAGCAGCCAAGACTTGACAGCTTCCTCTGGGGCCAACGTCCTGACTTTC.

The V call is TRBV18, the J call TRBJ1-1; the match to TRBD1 covers 8 bases. V lost 4 bases, J lost 0 bases, and 7 bases stayed unmatched. The CDR3 has 16 residues. CDR1 and CDR2 (germline): KGHSH, LQKENI. The CDR3 DNA reads as TGTGCCAGCTCACACGGGACAGGACTATTGAACACTGAAGCTTTCTTT. This sequence encodes CASSHGTGLLNTEAFF.

The genes are TRBV9 and TRBJ2-4; 7 bases fit TRBD1. Germline lookup yields CDR1 SGDLS and CDR2 YYNGEE. CDR3 size: 15 residues. J lost 2 bases, V lost 3 bases, and 5 bases had no gene match. In DNA form, the CDR3 reads TGTGCCAGCAGCGATGCGACAGGGTCCAAAAACATTCAGTACTTC. Amino acid sequence: CASSDATGSKNIQYF.

V is TRBV14 and J is TRBJ2-7; 9 bases fit TRBD1. Trimming at V came to 3 bases and at J to 4 bases, leaving 7 bases not matched to a gene. CDR1 is SGHDN, CDR2 FVKESK, per germline. The length of the CDR3 is 15 residues. The CDR3, as DNA: TGTGCCAGCAGCCAGACGGACAGGGGAGCGTACGAGCAGTACTTC. Translated, it gives CASSQTDRGAYEQYF.

This chain uses TRBV7-8 with TRBJ2-6; D might be TRBD2 (5 bases). This CDR3 spans 15 amino acids. CDR1 and CDR2 (germline): SGHVS, FQNEAQ. Trimming shortened V by 5 bases and J by 0 bases, and 8 bases separated the two germline ends. CDR3 amino acids: CASSRGLSGANVLTF. Here the CDR3 DNA reads TGTGCCAGCAGCCGAGGACTCTCTGGGGCCAACGTCCTGACTTTC. The whole variable domain, filled in from reference TRBV7-8 and TRBJ2-6, reads GAGVSQSPRYKVAKRGQDVALRCDPISGHVSLFWYQQALGQGPEFLTYFQNEAQLDKSGLPSDRFFAERPEGSVSTLKIQRTQQEDSAVYLCASSRGLSGANVLTFGAGSRLTVL.

The gene calls are TRBV28 and TRBJ2-2, with TRBD1 matching over 9 bases. J gave up 3 bases and V 2 bases, and 4 bases lay outside the gene matches. Germline CDR1 reads MDHEN; CDR2 reads SYDVKM. The CDR3 has 16 residues. The CDR3 DNA reads as TGTGCCAGCAGTTTAGTGGACAGGGGATACACCGGGGAGCTGTTTTTT. Its protein is CASSLVDRGYTGELFF.

The chain is built from TRBV29-1 and TRBJ2-3; 12 bases align to TRBD2. Per germline, CDR1 SQVTM and CDR2 ANQGSEA. The CDR3 loop spans 19 amino acids. Germline trimming cut 1 base from V and 2 bases from J; bases unmatched to any gene: 13. CDR3 nucleotides: TGCAGCGTTGAAGGGCAGGGTCTAGCGGGGGGGTTTGACACAGATACGCAGTATTTT. Translating it yields CSVEGQGLAGGFDTDTQYF.

This clone was detected only once. The V gene is TRBV6-5, the J gene TRBJ2-7; TRBD1 matches at 9 bases. V gave up 7 bases and J gave up 7 bases; unmatched junction bases: 11. The germline V gene has CDR1 MNHEY and CDR2 SVGAGI. The CDR3 is 14 amino acids. This CDR3 is CASTLGTGNGEQYF. CDR3 bases: TGTGCCAGCACCTTAGGGACAGGGAACGGAGAGCAGTACTTC.

CDR3 protein: CASSFRDSNEKLFF. In DNA form, the CDR3 reads TGCGCCAGCAGCTTCAGGGATTCTAATGAAAAACTGTTTTTT. The chain is built from TRBV5-1 and TRBJ1-4; TRBD1 is a possible D gene (5 bases). From germline, CDR1 is SGHRS and CDR2 YFSETQ. This CDR3 spans 14 amino acids. The V gene lost 2 bases and the J gene lost 3 bases, with 8 bases spanning the gap.

The chain combines TRBV4-3 with TRBJ1-2; 9 bases are shared with TRBD1. This CDR3 is built from 14 residues. The trim removed 3 bases at V and 7 bases at J, leaving 6 bases unmatched. The germline CDR1 and CDR2 sequences are LGHNA and YSLEER. CDR3 DNA sequence: TGCGCCAGCAGCCAGCCGGACAGGGGTGGTGGCTACACCTTC. The encoded protein is CASSQPDRGGGYTF.

This clone was seen at least ten times. This chain links TRBV19 with TRBJ2-7; a possible D gene is TRBD2 (5 bases). Germline values: CDR1 LNHDA, CDR2 SQIVND (reference sequence). V dropped 5 bases and J dropped 5 bases, with 16 bases sitting between them. The CDR3 has 14 residues. This chain's CDR3 is CASSYLDEGHEQYF. CDR3 nucleotides: TGTGCCAGTAGTTATCTCGACGAGGGCCACGAGCAGTACTTC.

V gene TRBV27 combines with J gene TRBJ1-2, with TRBD1 matching over 7 bases. V shed 2 bases and J 8 bases; nucleotides not matched to a gene: 8. Germline V gives CDR1 MNHEY, CDR2 SMNVEV (reference sequence). The CDR3 is made up of 14 amino acids. DNA of the CDR3: TGTGCCAGCAGTTTAGACAGGGCGGTAGGAGGCTACACCTTC. As protein: CASSLDRAVGGYTF.

J is TRBJ2-1 and V is TRBV3-1 (or the pseudogene TRBV3-2); 8 positions match TRBD1. Per the germline V gene, CDR1 is LGHDT and CDR2 is YNNKEL (reference sequence). V shed 1 base and J 14 bases; nucleotides not matched to a gene: 7. The CDR3 runs 13 residues. CDR3 protein: CASSQAPTGVKFF. The CDR3 coding sequence is TGTGCCAGCAGCCAAGCGCCGACAGGGGTAAAGTTCTTC.

This clone has just a few counts. The chain recombines TRBV11-2 with TRBJ1-6; perhaps TRBD1 as D (6 bases). CDR3 size: 16 residues. Trimming took off 4 bases at V and 0 bases at J, with 10 bases between the two ends. Germline values: CDR1 SGHAT, CDR2 FQNNGV. The CDR3 sequence is CASSSEQGSYNSPLHF. CDR3 nucleotide sequence: TGTGCCAGCAGCTCCGAACAGGGCTCCTATAATTCACCCCTCCACTTT.

The J gene is TRBJ1-4, the V gene TRBV20-1; D remains unclear. The CDR3 covers 11 residues. Per the germline V gene, CDR1 is DFQATT and CDR2 is SNEGSKA (reference sequence). Between the trimmed V and J ends, which lost 3 bases and 8 bases, there was a span of 7 bases. In DNA form, the CDR3 reads TGCAGTGCTAGCCTAAAGGAAAAACTGTTTTTT. Translation gives CSASLKEKLFF.

For the CDR3, the DNA is TGTGCCAGCAGCGCTACAGGGACCGCGGGTCAGCCCCAGCATTTT. Translating gives CASSATGTAGQPQHF. The V call is TRBV6-4, the J call TRBJ1-5, with D possibly matching TRBD1 (6 bases). Per germline, CDR1 MRHNA and CDR2 SNTAGT. The CDR3 has 15 residues. Trimming shortened V by 6 bases and J by 6 bases, and 18 bases separated the two germline ends.

The CDR3 nucleotides are TGTGCCAGCAGCGTACCGGGGGGCAATGAGCAGTTCTTC. It yields the protein CASSVPGGNEQFF. The V call is TRBV6-5, the J call TRBJ2-1, with TRBD2 matching 7 bases. There are 13 residues in the CDR3. Germline-derived CDR1 and CDR2 are MNHEY and SVGAGI. V gave up 6 bases and J gave up 6 bases; unmatched junction bases: 5.

The chain uses TRBV5-3 and TRBJ1-6, with D unresolved. TRBV5-3 falls under the ORF class, with uncertain function. The CDR3 covers 15 residues. V lost 0 bases, J lost 8 bases, and 12 bases lay in between. DNA for the CDR3: TGTGCCAGAAGCTTGGGTTTCCCAGAGGATTCACCCCTCCACTTT. Translated: CARSLGFPEDSPLHF.

The chain is built from TRBV19 and TRBJ2-3; 10 bases line up with TRBD1. CDR3 length: 15 residues. CDR1 LNHDA and CDR2 SQIVND come from the germline V gene (reference sequence). Trimming removed 5 bases from V and 8 bases from J; junction bases left unmatched: 10. CDR3 sequence: CASSLQGQGFGTQYF. CDR3 in DNA: TGTGCCAGTAGTCTACAGGGACAGGGGTTTGGTACGCAGTATTTT.